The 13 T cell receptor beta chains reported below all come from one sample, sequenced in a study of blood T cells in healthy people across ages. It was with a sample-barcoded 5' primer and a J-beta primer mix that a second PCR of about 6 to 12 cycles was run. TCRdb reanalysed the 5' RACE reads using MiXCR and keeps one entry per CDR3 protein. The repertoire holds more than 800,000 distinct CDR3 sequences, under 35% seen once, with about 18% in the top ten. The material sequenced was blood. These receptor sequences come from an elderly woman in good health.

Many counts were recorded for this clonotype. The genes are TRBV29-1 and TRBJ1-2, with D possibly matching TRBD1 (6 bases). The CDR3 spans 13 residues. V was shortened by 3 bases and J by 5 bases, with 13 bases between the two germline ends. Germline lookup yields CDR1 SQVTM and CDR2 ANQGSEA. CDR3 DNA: TGCAGCGTTGAGCGAGGGGGTCAGTATGGCTACACCTTC. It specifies CSVERGGQYGYTF.

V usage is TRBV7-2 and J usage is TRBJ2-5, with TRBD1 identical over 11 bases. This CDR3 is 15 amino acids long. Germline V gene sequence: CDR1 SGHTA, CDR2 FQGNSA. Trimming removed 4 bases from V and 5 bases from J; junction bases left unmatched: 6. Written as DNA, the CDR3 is TGTGCCAGCAGCTGGCGGACAGGGGGCAGGGAGACCCAGTACTTC. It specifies CASSWRTGGRETQYF.

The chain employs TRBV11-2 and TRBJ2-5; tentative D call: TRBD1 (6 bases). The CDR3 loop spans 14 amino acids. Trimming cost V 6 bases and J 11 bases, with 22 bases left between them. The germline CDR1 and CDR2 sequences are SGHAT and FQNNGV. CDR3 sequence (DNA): TGTGCCAGCAGAGGATTCAGGGGCAACAATGAGCAGTACTTC. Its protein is CASRGFRGNNEQYF.

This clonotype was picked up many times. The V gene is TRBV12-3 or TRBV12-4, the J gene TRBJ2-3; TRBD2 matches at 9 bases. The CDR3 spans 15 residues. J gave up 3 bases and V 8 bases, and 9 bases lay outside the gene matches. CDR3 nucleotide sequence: TGTGCCAGCCTTAATGCGGGGGGGCGGACAGATACGCAGTATTTT. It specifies CASLNAGGRTDTQYF.

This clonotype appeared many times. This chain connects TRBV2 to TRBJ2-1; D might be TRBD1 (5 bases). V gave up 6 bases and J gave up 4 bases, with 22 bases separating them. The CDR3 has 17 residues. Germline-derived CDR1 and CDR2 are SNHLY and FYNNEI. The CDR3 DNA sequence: TGTGCCAGCAGGGGCTCGGTCGGACATATGTCTTACAATGAGCAGTTCTTC. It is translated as CASRGSVGHMSYNEQFF.

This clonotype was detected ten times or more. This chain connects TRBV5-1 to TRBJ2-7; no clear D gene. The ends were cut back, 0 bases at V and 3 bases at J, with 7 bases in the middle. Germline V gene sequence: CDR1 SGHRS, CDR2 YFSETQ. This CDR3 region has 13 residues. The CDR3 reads CASSLEPHYEQYF. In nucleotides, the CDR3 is TGCGCCAGCAGCTTGGAGCCCCACTACGAGCAGTACTTC.

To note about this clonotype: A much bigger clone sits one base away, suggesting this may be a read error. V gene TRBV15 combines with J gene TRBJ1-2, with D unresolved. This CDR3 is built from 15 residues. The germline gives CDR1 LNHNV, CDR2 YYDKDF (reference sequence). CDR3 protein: CATNRAQSFNYGYTF. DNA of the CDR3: TGTGCCACCAACAGAGCTCAGTCATTTAACTATGGCTACACCTTC.

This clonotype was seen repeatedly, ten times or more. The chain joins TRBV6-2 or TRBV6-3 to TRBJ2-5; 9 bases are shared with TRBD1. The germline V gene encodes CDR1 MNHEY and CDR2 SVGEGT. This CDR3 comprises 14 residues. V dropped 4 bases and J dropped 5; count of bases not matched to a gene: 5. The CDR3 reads CASSFGGTGETQYF. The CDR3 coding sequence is TGTGCCAGCAGTTTTGGCGGGACAGGGGAGACCCAGTACTTC.

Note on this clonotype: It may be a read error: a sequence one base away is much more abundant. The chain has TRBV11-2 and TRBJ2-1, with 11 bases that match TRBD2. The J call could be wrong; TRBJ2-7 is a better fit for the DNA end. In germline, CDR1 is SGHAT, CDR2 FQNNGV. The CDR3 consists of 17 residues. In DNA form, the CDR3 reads TGTGCCAGCAGCTTAGGTTTCGGGACTAGCGGTTACAATGAGCAGTACTTC. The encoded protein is CASSLGFGTSGYNEQYF.

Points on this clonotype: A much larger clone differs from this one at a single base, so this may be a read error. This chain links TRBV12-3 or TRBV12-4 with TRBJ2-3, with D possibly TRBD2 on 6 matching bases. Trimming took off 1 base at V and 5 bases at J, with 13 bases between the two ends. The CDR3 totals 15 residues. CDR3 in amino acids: CASSLGDGGGDTQYF. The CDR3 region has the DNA TGTGCCAGCAGTTTAGGGGACGGGGGAGGAGATACGCAGTATTTT.

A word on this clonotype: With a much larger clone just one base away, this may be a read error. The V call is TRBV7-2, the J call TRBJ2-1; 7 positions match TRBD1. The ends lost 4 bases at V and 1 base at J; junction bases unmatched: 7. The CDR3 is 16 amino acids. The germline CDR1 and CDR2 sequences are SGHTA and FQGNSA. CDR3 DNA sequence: TGTGCCAGCAGCTGGGCTCAGGGACAGTCCTACAATGAGCAGTTCTTC. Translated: CASSWAQGQSYNEQFF.

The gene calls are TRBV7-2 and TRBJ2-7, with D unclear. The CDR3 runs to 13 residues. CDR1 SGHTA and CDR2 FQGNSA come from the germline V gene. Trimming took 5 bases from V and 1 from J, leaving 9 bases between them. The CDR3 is CASSQTPSYEQYF. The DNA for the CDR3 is TGTGCCAGCAGCCAAACACCTTCCTACGAGCAGTACTTC.

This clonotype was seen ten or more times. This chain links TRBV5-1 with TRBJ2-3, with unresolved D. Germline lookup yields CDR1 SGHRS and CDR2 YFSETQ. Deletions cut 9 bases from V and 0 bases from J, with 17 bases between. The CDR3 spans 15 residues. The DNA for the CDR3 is TGCGCCACGTCAATCGGGTCCCCTAGCACAGATACGCAGTATTTT. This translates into CATSIGSPSTDTQYF.